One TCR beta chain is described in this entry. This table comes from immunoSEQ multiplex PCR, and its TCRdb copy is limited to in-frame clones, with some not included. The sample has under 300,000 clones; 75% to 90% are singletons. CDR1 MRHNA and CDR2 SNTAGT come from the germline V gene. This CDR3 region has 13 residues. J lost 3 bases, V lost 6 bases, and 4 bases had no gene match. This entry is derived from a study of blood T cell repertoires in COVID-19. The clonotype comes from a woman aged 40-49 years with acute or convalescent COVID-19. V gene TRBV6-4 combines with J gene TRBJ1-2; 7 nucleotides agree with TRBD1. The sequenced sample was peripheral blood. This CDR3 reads CASRPGTDYGYTF. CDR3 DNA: TGTGCCAGCAGACCCGGGACAGACTATGGCTACACCTTC.